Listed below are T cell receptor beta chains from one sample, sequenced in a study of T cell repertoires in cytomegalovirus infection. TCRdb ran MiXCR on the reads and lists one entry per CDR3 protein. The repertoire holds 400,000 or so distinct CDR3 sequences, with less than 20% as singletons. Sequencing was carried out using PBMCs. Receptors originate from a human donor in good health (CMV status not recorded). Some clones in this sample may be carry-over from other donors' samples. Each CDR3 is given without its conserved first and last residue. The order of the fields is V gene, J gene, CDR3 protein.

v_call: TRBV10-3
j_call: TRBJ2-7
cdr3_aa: AISDRQGVYEQY

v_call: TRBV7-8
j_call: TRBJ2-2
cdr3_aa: ASSSLSAHGELF

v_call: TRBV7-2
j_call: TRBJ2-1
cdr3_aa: ASSLVLVAGYNEQF

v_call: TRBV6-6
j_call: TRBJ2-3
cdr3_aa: ASSKDPTVRLDTQY

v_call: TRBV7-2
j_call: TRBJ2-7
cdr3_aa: ASSLGSLNLYEQY

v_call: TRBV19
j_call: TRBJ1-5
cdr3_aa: ASSHGISNQPQH

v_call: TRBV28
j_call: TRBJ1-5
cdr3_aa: ASSGDRGQVQPQH

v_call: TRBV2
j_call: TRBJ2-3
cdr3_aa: ASSAGHPSTDTQY

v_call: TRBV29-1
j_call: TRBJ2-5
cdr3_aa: SVRLAETQY

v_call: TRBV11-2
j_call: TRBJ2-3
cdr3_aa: ASSLVEEVAPSTDTQY

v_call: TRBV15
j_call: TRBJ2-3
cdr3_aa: ATSRRRGISADTQY

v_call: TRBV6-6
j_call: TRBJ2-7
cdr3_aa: ASRSRQTGGSYEQY

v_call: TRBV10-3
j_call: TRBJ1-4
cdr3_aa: AISEGSGEKLF

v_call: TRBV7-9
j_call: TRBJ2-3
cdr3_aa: ASIQGLETDTQY

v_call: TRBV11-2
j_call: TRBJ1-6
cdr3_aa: ASKGYNSPLH

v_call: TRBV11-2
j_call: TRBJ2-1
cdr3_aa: ASSSRLAGLQF

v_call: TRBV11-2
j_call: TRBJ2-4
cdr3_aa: ASSPVGRRAKNIQY

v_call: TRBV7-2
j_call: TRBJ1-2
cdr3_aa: ASSSQGGYT

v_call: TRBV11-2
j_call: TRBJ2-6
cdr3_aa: ASSLYHGTGAMRPGANVLT

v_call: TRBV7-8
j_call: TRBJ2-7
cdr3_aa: ASSLVVRGGPGLAGDQDSYEQY

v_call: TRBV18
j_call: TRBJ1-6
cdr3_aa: ASSPYRVNSPLH

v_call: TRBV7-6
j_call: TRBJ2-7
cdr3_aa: ASSLGPGGSPLVREQY

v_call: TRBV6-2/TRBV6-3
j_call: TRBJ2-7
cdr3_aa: ASSYRLAGGAEQY

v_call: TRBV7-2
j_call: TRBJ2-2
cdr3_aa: ASSLAGNTGELF

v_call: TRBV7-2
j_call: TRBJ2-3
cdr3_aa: ASSQRWGRSDTQY

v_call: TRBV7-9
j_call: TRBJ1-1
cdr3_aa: ASRTGGVNTEAF

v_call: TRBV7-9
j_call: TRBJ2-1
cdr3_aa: ASRLRGGEFTYNEQF

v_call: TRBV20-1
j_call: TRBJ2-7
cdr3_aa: SARGVSGSPREQY